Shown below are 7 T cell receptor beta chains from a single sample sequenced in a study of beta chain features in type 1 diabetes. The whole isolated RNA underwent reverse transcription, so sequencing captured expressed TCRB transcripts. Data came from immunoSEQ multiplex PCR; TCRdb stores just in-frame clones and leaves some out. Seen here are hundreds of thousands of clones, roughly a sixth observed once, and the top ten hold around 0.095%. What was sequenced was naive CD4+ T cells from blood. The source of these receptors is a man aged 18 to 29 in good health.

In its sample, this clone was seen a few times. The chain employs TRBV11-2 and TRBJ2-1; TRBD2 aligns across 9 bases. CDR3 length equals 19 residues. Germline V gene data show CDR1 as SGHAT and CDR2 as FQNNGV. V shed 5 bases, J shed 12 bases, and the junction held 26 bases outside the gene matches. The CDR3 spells CASSTMGTSGRVLGGGQFF. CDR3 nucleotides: TGTGCCAGCAGCACTATGGGTACTAGCGGGCGAGTCTTGGGAGGGGGGCAGTTCTTC.

Here the CDR3 reads CASSLQDTGELFF. DNA of the CDR3: TGCGCCAGCAGCCTCCAAGACACCGGGGAGCTGTTTTTT. The gene calls are TRBV5-1 and TRBJ2-2, with D unresolved. Trimming stripped 4 bases from V and 3 bases from J, with 7 bases between. Germline CDR1 reads SGHRS; CDR2 reads YFSETQ. The CDR3 is 13 amino acids. Combining the CDR3 with reference TRBV5-1 and TRBJ2-2 gives the whole variable domain KAGVTQTPRYLIKTRGQQVTLSCSPISGHRSVSWYQQTPGQGLQFLFEYFSETQRNKGNFPGRFSGRQFSNSRSEMNVSTLELGDSALYLCASSLQDTGELFFGEGSRLTVL.

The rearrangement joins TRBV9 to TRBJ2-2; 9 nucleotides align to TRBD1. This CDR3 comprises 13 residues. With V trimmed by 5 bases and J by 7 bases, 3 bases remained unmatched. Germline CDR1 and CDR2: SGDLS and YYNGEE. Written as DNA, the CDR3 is TGTGCCAGCAGGCGGACAGGGGTCGGGGAGCTGTTTTTT. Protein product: CASRRTGVGELFF.

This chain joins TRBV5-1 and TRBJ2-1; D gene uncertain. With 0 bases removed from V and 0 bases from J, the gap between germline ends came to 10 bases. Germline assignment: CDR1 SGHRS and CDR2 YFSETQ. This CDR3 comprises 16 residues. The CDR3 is CASSLVGSSSYNEQFF. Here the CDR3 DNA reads TGCGCCAGCAGCTTGGTGGGCTCGAGCTCCTACAATGAGCAGTTCTTC.

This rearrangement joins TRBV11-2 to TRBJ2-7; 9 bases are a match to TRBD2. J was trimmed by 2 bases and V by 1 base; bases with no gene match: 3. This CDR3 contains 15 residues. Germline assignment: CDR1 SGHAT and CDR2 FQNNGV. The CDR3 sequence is CASSLGGRATYEQYF. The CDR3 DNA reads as TGTGCCAGCAGCTTAGGCGGGAGGGCTACCTACGAGCAGTACTTC.

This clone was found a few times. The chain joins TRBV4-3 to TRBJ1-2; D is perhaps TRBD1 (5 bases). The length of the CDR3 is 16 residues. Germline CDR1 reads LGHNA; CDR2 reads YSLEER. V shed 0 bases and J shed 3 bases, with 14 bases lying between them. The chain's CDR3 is CASSQDPQGRDYGYTF. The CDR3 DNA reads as TGCGCCAGCAGCCAAGATCCCCAGGGACGGGACTATGGCTACACCTTC.

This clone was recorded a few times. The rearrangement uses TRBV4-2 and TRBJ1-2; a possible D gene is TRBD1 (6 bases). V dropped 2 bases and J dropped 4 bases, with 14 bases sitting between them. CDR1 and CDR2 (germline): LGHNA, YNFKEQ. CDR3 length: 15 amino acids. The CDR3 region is CASSQRGGPVYGYTF. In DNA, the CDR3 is TGTGCCAGCAGCCAACGGGGGGGGCCCGTCTATGGCTACACCTTC.